The 26 T cell receptor beta chains listed next were all sequenced from one sample in a study of cytomegalovirus exposure and HLA in healthy donors. It was with 60 Vbeta and 13 Jbeta primers that the PCR ran. The assay was immunoSEQ multiplex PCR, and TCRdb's table has in-frame clones only and misses some. The table records 130,000 or so clones, approximately 80% of them present only once. The sequenced sample was PBMCs. These receptors originate from a man aged 40-55 years in good health and CMV-seronegative.

The gene calls are TRBV7-9 and TRBJ2-7; no firm D call. V lost 4 bases and J lost 3, with 7 bases in between. CDR1 and CDR2 from the germline V gene are SEHNR and FQNEAQ (reference sequence). The length of the CDR3 is 12 residues. Written as DNA, the CDR3 is TGTGCCAGCAGCTCCCGCTACTACGAGCAGTACTTC. Protein product: CASSSRYYEQYF.

The chain combines TRBV28 with TRBJ2-7; perhaps TRBD2 as D (7 bases). The CDR3 spans 12 residues. Germline V lookup: CDR1 MDHEN, CDR2 SYDVKM. CDR3 sequence (DNA): TGTGCGGTCCGGGGGGCGGCGTACGAGCAGTACTTC. Translating gives CAVRGAAYEQYF.

The V call is TRBV27, the J call TRBJ2-7; D gene uncertain. Trimming pared 4 bases from V and 3 bases from J, leaving 16 bases between. CDR1 and CDR2 (germline): MNHEY, SMNVEV (reference sequence). The CDR3 length is 15 residues. The CDR3 sequence is CASSSDTSVFYEQYF. CDR3 bases: TGTGCCAGCAGTTCCGACACCTCCGTCTTCTACGAGCAGTACTTC.

The chain uses TRBV5-6 and TRBJ2-1, with D perhaps matching TRBD1 (6 bases). CDR1 is SGHDT and CDR2 is YYEEEE in the germline V gene. This CDR3 has 15 residues. Trimming took 9 bases from V and 4 from J, leaving 20 bases between them. CDR3 protein: CATAIRQEPYNEQFF. The CDR3 coding sequence is TGTGCCACCGCGATTAGACAGGAACCTTACAATGAGCAGTTCTTC.

This chain connects TRBV11-2 to TRBJ1-6; a possible D gene is TRBD1 (6 bases). V gave up 4 bases and J gave up 10 bases, with 17 bases separating them. This CDR3 spans 15 amino acids. CDR1 and CDR2 from the germline V gene are SGHAT and FQNNGV. The CDR3 protein is CASSSLRGTGSPLHF. In nucleotides, the CDR3 is TGTGCCAGCAGCTCCCTGAGGGGGACGGGATCACCCCTCCACTTT.

The chain combines TRBV5-1 with TRBJ2-5; 9 positions match TRBD2. Per the germline V gene, CDR1 is SGHRS and CDR2 is YFSETQ. The CDR3 has 16 amino acids. Unmatched junction bases numbered 6, after V lost 0 bases and J lost 3 bases. CDR3 DNA: TGCGCCAGCAGCTTGGTTTCGCGGGGGGGCGAAGAGACCCAGTACTTC. Its protein product is CASSLVSRGGEETQYF.

This chain joins TRBV7-2 and TRBJ1-2; 11 bases fit TRBD1. J was trimmed by 6 bases and V by 0 bases; bases with no gene match: 6. CDR1 is SGHTA and CDR2 is FQGNSA in the germline V gene. The CDR3 sequence is 16 residues long. The CDR3 reads CASSLAAGQGAHGYTF. CDR3 DNA sequence: TGTGCCAGCAGCTTAGCGGCTGGACAGGGGGCCCATGGCTACACCTTC.

This sequence joins TRBV7-9 and TRBJ1-4; D is undetermined. The CDR3 loop spans 14 amino acids. Per germline, CDR1 SEHNR and CDR2 FQNEAQ (reference sequence). Trimming stripped 4 bases from V and 5 bases from J, with 11 bases between. CDR3 DNA: TGTGCCAGCAGCTCGGACGGGATGAATGAAAAACTGTTTTTT. Translated: CASSSDGMNEKLFF.

This clone occurred a few times. The chain couples TRBV29-1 to TRBJ1-6; 12 bases are a match to TRBD1. The CDR3 consists of 14 residues. J lost 10 bases, V lost 6 bases, and 7 bases had no gene match. CDR1 and CDR2 from the germline V gene are SQVTM and ANQGSEA. The CDR3 sequence is CSVKTGTGGSPLHF. In DNA form, the CDR3 reads TGCAGCGTCAAGACCGGGACAGGGGGCTCACCCCTCCACTTT. Full variable domain (rest looked up from reference TRBV29-1 and TRBJ1-6): SAVISQKPSRDICQRGTSLTIQCQVDSQVTMMFWYRQQPGQSLTLIATANQGSEATYESGFVIDKFPISRPNLTFSTLTVSNMSPEDSSIYLCSVKTGTGGSPLHFGNGTRLTVT.

CDR3 loop: CASSLSILLAGGADTQYF. In nucleotides, the CDR3 is TGTGCCAGCAGTTTATCGATCTTGCTAGCGGGAGGTGCAGATACGCAGTATTTT. V is TRBV27 and J is TRBJ2-3; 11 bases align to TRBD2. V dropped 0 bases and J dropped 4; count of bases not matched to a gene: 9. The germline CDR1 and CDR2 sequences are MNHEY and SMNVEV (reference sequence). CDR3 length: 18 residues.

The rearrangement joins TRBV2 to TRBJ2-3, with TRBD1 as a possible D gene (6 bases). Trimming cost V 1 base and J 2 bases, with 10 bases left between them. The V gene's germline CDR1 is SNHLY and CDR2 FYNNEI. This CDR3 spans 15 amino acids. The chain's CDR3 is CASSEDRVYTDTQYF. In DNA, the CDR3 is TGTGCCAGCAGTGAAGACAGGGTTTACACAGATACGCAGTATTTT.

This chain uses TRBV6-1 with TRBJ2-7; TRBD2 agrees at 7 bases. After removal of 7 bases from V and 1 base from J, the junction contained 10 bases not matched to a gene. The CDR3 consists of 15 residues. Looked up from germline, CDR1 is MNHNS and CDR2 is SASEGT. CDR3 residues: CASKDKLAVSYEQYF. CDR3 bases: TGTGCCAGCAAAGACAAGCTAGCGGTATCCTACGAGCAGTACTTC.

This clone was observed a handful of times. V gene TRBV4-2 combines with J gene TRBJ2-2; perhaps TRBD1 as D (5 bases). V shed 0 bases and J shed 4 bases, with 9 bases lying between them. Germline CDR1 reads LGHNA; CDR2 reads YNFKEQ. The CDR3 sequence is 15 residues long. The CDR3 loop reads CASSQDQGSTGELFF. The CDR3 DNA reads TGTGCCAGCAGCCAAGATCAGGGAAGCACCGGGGAGCTGTTTTTT.

This rearrangement joins TRBV14 to TRBJ1-2; a weak D match, TRBD1 (5 bases). CDR1 and CDR2 from the germline V gene are SGHDN and FVKESK. V lost 1 base and J 0 bases, leaving 9 bases between the germline ends. The CDR3 sequence is 15 residues long. The CDR3: CASSQVDRTNYGYTF. CDR3 coding DNA: TGTGCCAGCAGCCAAGTCGACAGAACTAACTATGGCTACACCTTC.

V gene TRBV5-8 combines with J gene TRBJ2-7; TRBD1 agrees at 8 bases. Unmatched junction bases numbered 11, after V lost 4 bases and J lost 5 bases. Germline lookup yields CDR1 SGHTS and CDR2 YDEGEE. CDR3 length: 15 residues. The DNA of the CDR3 is TGTGCCAGCAGCGCCCGGACAGGGAATTTCAACGAGCAGTACTTC. Protein sequence: CASSARTGNFNEQYF.

This sequence joins TRBV4-1 and TRBJ2-7; 11 positions match TRBD1. Germline V gene lookup returns CDR1 MGHRA and CDR2 YSYEKL. With 2 bases clipped from V and 6 bases from J, the junction kept 6 bases outside the gene matches. The CDR3 runs 15 residues. The CDR3 loop is CASSQQRDRGSEQYF. CDR3 bases: TGCGCCAGCAGCCAACAGAGGGACAGGGGGTCCGAGCAGTACTTC.

This clone was found a few times. This chain links TRBV10-1 with TRBJ2-7; the D gene is possibly TRBD2 (6 bases). Deletions cut 2 bases from V and 3 bases from J, with 11 bases between. The germline V gene encodes CDR1 WNHNN and CDR2 SYGVQD (reference sequence). The CDR3 is 14 residues long. As DNA, the CDR3 is TGCGCCAGCAGTGAGGGTTGGGGGGTCTACGAGCAGTACTTC. As protein: CASSEGWGVYEQYF.

The chain uses TRBV30 and TRBJ2-7, with a possible D match to TRBD2 (6 bases). CDR1 is GTSNPN, CDR2 SVGIG, per germline (reference sequence). With 0 bases removed from V and 2 bases from J, the gap between germline ends came to 11 bases. The CDR3 extends over 14 amino acids. CDR3: CAWSVGGTPYEQYF. CDR3 sequence (DNA): TGTGCCTGGAGTGTGGGCGGGACCCCCTACGAGCAGTACTTC.

The CDR3 DNA sequence: TGTGCCAGCAGCCGGGGACAGGGGGACTACAATGAGCAGTTCTTC. It yields the protein CASSRGQGDYNEQFF. This chain connects TRBV4-2 to TRBJ2-1, with 11 bases aligning to TRBD1. Trimming cost V 4 bases and J 3 bases; bases outside gene matches: 2. The CDR3 is 15 amino acids. CDR1 and CDR2 from the germline V gene are LGHNA and YNFKEQ.

The chain uses TRBV4-1 and TRBJ1-2, with D possibly matching TRBD1 (6 bases). From germline, CDR1 is MGHRA and CDR2 YSYEKL. Trimming removed 4 bases at V and 2 bases at J, with 11 bases between. The length of the CDR3 is 14 residues. Here the CDR3 DNA reads TGCGCCAGCAGCCCTCGGGACATCAACTATGGCTACACCTTC. Encoded protein: CASSPRDINYGYTF.

The chain couples TRBV4-2 to TRBJ2-5; 11 bases map to TRBD2. The better agreement between TRBJ2-7 and the DNA end casts doubt on the J call. Germline V CDR1 and CDR2: LGHNA, YNFKEQ. The CDR3 sequence is 16 residues long. CDR3 loop: CASSQDTSGGAYEQYF. DNA of the CDR3: TGTGCCAGCAGCCAAGATACTAGCGGGGGAGCCTACGAGCAGTACTTC.

This chain uses TRBV2 with TRBJ2-1; the D gene is possibly TRBD2 (5 bases). V dropped 4 bases and J dropped 4 bases, with 11 bases sitting between them. Germline V gene data show CDR1 as SNHLY and CDR2 as FYNNEI. CDR3 length: 14 residues. CDR3 residues: CASSGVGVYNEQFF. The CDR3 DNA sequence: TGTGCCAGCAGTGGTGTGGGAGTATACAATGAGCAGTTCTTC.

This chain joins TRBV28 and TRBJ1-6, with TRBD1 matching 9 bases. CDR3 length equals 13 residues. With V trimmed by 8 bases and J by 8 bases, 4 bases remained unmatched. Germline loops: CDR1 MDHEN, CDR2 SYDVKM. The CDR3 reads CASWDREHSPLHF. CDR3 sequence (DNA): TGTGCCAGCTGGGACAGGGAACATTCACCCCTCCACTTT. The full variable domain, in which reference TRBV28 and TRBJ1-6 provide the parts outside the CDR3, is DVKVTQSSRYLVKRTGEKVFLECVQDMDHENMFWYRQDPGLGLRLIYFSYDVKMKEKGDIPEGYSVSREKKERFSLILESASTNQTSMYLCASWDREHSPLHFGNGTRLTVT.

The J gene is TRBJ2-7, the V gene TRBV30; 10 nucleotides line up with TRBD1. CDR1 and CDR2 from the germline V gene are GTSNPN and SVGIG (reference sequence). The trim removed 3 bases at V and 5 bases at J, leaving 10 bases unmatched. CDR3 length: 15 amino acids. The CDR3 DNA is TGTGCCTGGAGCTCCCCGGGACAGGGGTTAGACGAGCAGTACTTC. Protein: CAWSSPGQGLDEQYF.

This chain uses TRBV4-1 with TRBJ2-5; D gene uncertain. V was pared by 1 base and J by 3 bases, with 6 bases between. Germline values: CDR1 MGHRA, CDR2 YSYEKL. CDR3 length equals 13 residues. CDR3 amino acids: CASSQVREETQYF. Written as DNA, the CDR3 is TGCGCCAGCAGCCAAGTTCGGGAAGAGACCCAGTACTTC.

The genes are TRBV19 and TRBJ1-1; TRBD1 matches at 8 bases. The V gene's germline CDR1 is LNHDA and CDR2 SQIVND (reference sequence). The CDR3 extends over 15 amino acids. Trimming removed 5 bases from V and 4 bases from J; junction bases left unmatched: 9. DNA of the CDR3: TGTGCCAGTAGTCTCAGGGGGCAGCGGGGCACTGAAGCTTTCTTT. It is translated as CASSLRGQRGTEAFF. The full variable domain, in which reference TRBV19 and TRBJ1-1 provide the parts outside the CDR3, is DGGITQSPKYLFRKEGQNVTLSCEQNLNHDAMYWYRQDPGQGLRLIYYSQIVNDFQKGDIAEGYSVSREKKESFPLTVTSAQKNPTAFYLCASSLRGQRGTEAFFGQGTRLTVV.